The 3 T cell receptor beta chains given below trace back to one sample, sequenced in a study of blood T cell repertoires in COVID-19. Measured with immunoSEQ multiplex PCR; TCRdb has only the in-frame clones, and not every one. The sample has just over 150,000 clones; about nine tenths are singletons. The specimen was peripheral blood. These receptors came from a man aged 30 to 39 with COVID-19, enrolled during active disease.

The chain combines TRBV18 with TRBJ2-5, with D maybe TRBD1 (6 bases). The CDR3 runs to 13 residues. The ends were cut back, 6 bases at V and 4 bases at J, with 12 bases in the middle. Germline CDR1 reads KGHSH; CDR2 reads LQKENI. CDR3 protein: CASSPEGVETQYF. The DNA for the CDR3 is TGTGCCAGCTCCCCAGAGGGGGTAGAGACCCAGTACTTC.

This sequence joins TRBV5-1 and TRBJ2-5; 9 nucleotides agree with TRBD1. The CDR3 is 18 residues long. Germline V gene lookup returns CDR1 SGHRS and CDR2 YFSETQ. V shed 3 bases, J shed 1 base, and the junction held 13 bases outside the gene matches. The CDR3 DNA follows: TGCGCCAGCAGCTACGGCACCGGGACAGGGTCCTTCCAAGAGACCCAGTACTTC. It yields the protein CASSYGTGTGSFQETQYF.

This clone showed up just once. The DNA of the CDR3 is TGTGCCAGCAGCCGAGGAAGCACAGGATCCCCTATACATGGCTACACCTTC. This codes for CASSRGSTGSPIHGYTF. The V call is TRBV5-4, the J call TRBJ1-2; tentatively, D is TRBD1 (5 bases). The CDR3 extends over 17 amino acids. The V end was cut by 4 bases, the J end by 6 bases, with 25 bases between. Germline V gene data show CDR1 as SGHNT and CDR2 as YYREEE (reference sequence).